A selection of T cell receptor beta chains follows, all from one sample in a study of CD8 T cells in ankylosing spondylitis. TCRdb reanalysed the 5' RACE reads using MiXCR and keeps one entry per CDR3 protein. The sample records some 840,000 distinct CDR3 sequences, about 11% being singletons. The sequencing sample was made of blood, either unsorted or a sorted T cell fraction (not recorded which). Receptors were obtained from a male donor with ankylosing spondylitis. Each CDR3 is given with its conserved first and last residue. The order of the fields is J gene, D gene, V gene, clone size, CDR3 DNA, CDR3 protein. The D gene is left open where the match is weak. Where a row states a size, it is once, few, many or the class of an expanded clone; other rows omit it.

>TRBJ1-4|TRBD1|TRBV5-1|many
TGCGCCAGCAGCGAGACAGGGACTAATGAAAAACTGTTTTTT
CASSETGTNEKLFF
>TRBJ2-2|NA|TRBV29-1|many
TGCAGCGTTGTCAAGGCCCTAGGGACCGGGGAGCTGTTTTTT
CSVVKALGTGELFF
>TRBJ2-3|TRBD1|TRBV20-1|few
TGCAGTGCTAGAAACAGGGGGCAGACAGATACGCAGTATTTT
CSARNRGQTDTQYF
>TRBJ2-1|TRBD1|TRBV5-1|many
TGCGCCAGCAGCTATTCCGGGACAGGAGTCGGTGAGCAGTTCTTC
CASSYSGTGVGEQFF
>TRBJ1-4|NA|TRBV7-6|NA
TGTGCCAGCAGCTTATCCAATCCGGGGTGGAATGAAAAACTGTTTTTT
CASSLSNPGWNEKLFF
>TRBJ1-4|NA|TRBV20-1|few
TGCAGTGCTAACAGGGTCGCTAATGAAAAACTGTTTTTT
CSANRVANEKLFF
>TRBJ1-1|NA|TRBV7-2|NA
TGTGCCAGCAGCTCTCAGACAGCCACTGAAGCTTTCTTT
CASSSQTATEAFF
>TRBJ1-1|TRBD1|TRBV4-3|few
TGCGCCAGCAGCCAGGCAGGGGGTACGGCTTTCTTT
CASSQAGGTAFF
>TRBJ1-2|NA|TRBV28|NA
TGTGCCAGCAGCCCTCGGGGGACCAGAAACTATGGCTACACCTTC
CASSPRGTRNYGYTF
>TRBJ2-7|TRBD1|TRBV7-2|NA
TGTGCCAGCAGCACCCGGACAGGGGGCTCCGAGCAGTACTTC
CASSTRTGGSEQYF
>TRBJ2-5|NA|TRBV29-1|NA
TGCAGCGCCCTGGACAGCGGGTTCGACGAGACCCAGTACTTC
CSALDSGFDETQYF
>TRBJ2-7|NA|TRBV7-2|NA
TGTGCCAGCAGCTTAGCGACTGGGGGACAATACGAGCAGTACTTC
CASSLATGGQYEQYF
>TRBJ2-7|NA|TRBV6-5|NA
TGTGCCAGCAGTTACCCAAACAGGGACTCCTACGAGCAGTACTTC
CASSYPNRDSYEQYF
>TRBJ1-5|NA|TRBV5-8|NA
TGTGCCAGCAGCTCCGGGACGACAACCTATAGCAATCAGCCCCAGCATTTT
CASSSGTTTYSNQPQHF
>TRBJ2-7|NA|TRBV20-1|NA
TGCAGTGCCGAAAAGCCTAGCTCCTACGAGCAGTACTTC
CSAEKPSSYEQYF
>TRBJ1-2|TRBD1|TRBV15|few
TGTGCCACCAGCAGACCCGGGACAGGGAAGGGCTACACCTTC
CATSRPGTGKGYTF
>TRBJ1-3|NA|TRBV12-3/TRBV12-4|many
TGTGCCAGCAGTGCAAAGGGGACGGGAAACACCATATATTTT
CASSAKGTGNTIYF
>TRBJ2-7|TRBD1|TRBV10-3|NA
TGTGCCATCAGTGAGTCGGACAGGGGCGGCTACGAGCAGTACTTC
CAISESDRGGYEQYF
>TRBJ1-6|TRBD1|TRBV12-3/TRBV12-4|many
TGTGCCAGCAGTATCGGGACAGGCTATAATTCACCCCTCCACTTT
CASSIGTGYNSPLHF
>TRBJ2-3|NA|TRBV29-1|many
TGCAGCGCCCAGGGGGGGGAGACTAGCACAGATACGCAGTATTTT
CSAQGGETSTDTQYF
>TRBJ2-1|NA|TRBV7-2|NA
TGTGCCTCCGGGCGGGACCCCAGAAGCGATGAGCAGTTCTTC
CASGRDPRSDEQFF
>TRBJ1-2|NA|TRBV5-6|few
TGTGCCAGCAGCTCGCTGGACCAAGCTGGCTACACCTTC
CASSSLDQAGYTF
>TRBJ2-5|NA|TRBV20-1|NA
TGCAGTGCTAGAGATCAGTACGGGACAGAGACCCAGTACTTC
CSARDQYGTETQYF
>TRBJ2-1|NA|TRBV9|NA
TGTGCCAGCAACCGAGGAGGGGGTTACAATGAGCAGTTCTTC
CASNRGGGYNEQFF
>TRBJ2-1|NA|TRBV7-9|NA
TGTGTCAGCAGCTTAGGGCTAGCTGGAAATGAGCAGTTCTTC
CVSSLGLAGNEQFF
>TRBJ1-2|NA|TRBV7-9|few
TGTGCCAGCAGCTTCCTCAATTGGGGCTACACCTTC
CASSFLNWGYTF
>TRBJ2-7|TRBD1|TRBV20-1|many
TGCAGTGCCATAGCGACAGGGGCCCTAAAGTACGAGCAGTACTTC
CSAIATGALKYEQYF
>TRBJ2-7|NA|TRBV3-1|NA
TGTGCCAGCAGCCCGTACAGCGCTATCTCCTACGAGCAGTACTTC
CASSPYSAISYEQYF
>TRBJ2-1|NA|TRBV7-6|many
TGTGCCAGCAGCCCCTTGGGGGGATTACTGAATGAGCAGTTCTTC
CASSPLGGLLNEQFF
>TRBJ2-3|TRBD2|TRBV7-2|NA
TGTGCCAGCAGCTTAGATTTCCTAGCGGGAGCCGATACGCAGTATTTT
CASSLDFLAGADTQYF
>TRBJ1-1|NA|TRBV29-1|many
TGCAGCGTTGAGGTCAGTGCGAACACTGAAGCTTTCTTT
CSVEVSANTEAFF
>TRBJ2-7|NA|TRBV7-2|NA
TGTGCCAGCAGCCTGGGGCTGGCGGGGTCGCTGTACTTC
CASSLGLAGSLYF
>TRBJ1-1|NA|TRBV4-2|many
TGTGCCAGCAGCCAAGATCAGGGGCGGGGGAACACTGAAGCTTTCTTT
CASSQDQGRGNTEAFF
>TRBJ1-6|NA|TRBV20-1|NA
TGCAGTGCTCCGGACGGCCCATATAATTCACCCCTCCACTTT
CSAPDGPYNSPLHF
>TRBJ2-1|NA|TRBV5-6|NA
TGTGCCAGCAGCTTGGACTTGGCGGCCGCCTCCTACAATGAGCAGTTCTTC
CASSLDLAAASYNEQFF
>TRBJ2-1|NA|TRBV29-1|many
TGCAGCGGGGGGAGACAGGACGTATACAATGAGCAGTTCTTC
CSGGRQDVYNEQFF
>TRBJ1-1|NA|TRBV20-1|many
TGCAGTGCTAGTAGGGCGGCGGCTGAAGCTTTCTTT
CSASRAAAEAFF
>TRBJ2-1|TRBD2|TRBV12-3/TRBV12-4|NA
TGTACCAGCAGTTTACGGCGGGGGGGCTCCTATTACAATGAGCAGTTCTTC
CTSSLRRGGSYYNEQFF
>TRBJ1-2|NA|TRBV7-9|NA
TGTGCCAGCAGCCCCCGTGGGCCCACCCATGGCTACACCTTC
CASSPRGPTHGYTF
>TRBJ2-7|TRBD1|TRBV20-1|few
TGCAGTGCTACCGGACAGGGGGCAGGCGAGCAGTACTTC
CSATGQGAGEQYF
>TRBJ1-6|NA|TRBV6-2/TRBV6-3|NA
TGTGCCAGCAGTTACTCGATTTCAAGGGGCGCGCGGAATTCACCCCTCCACTTT
CASSYSISRGARNSPLHF
>TRBJ1-2|NA|TRBV20-1|NA
TGCAGTGCTCCTTCAGGGAGGCCCAACTATGGCTACACCTTC
CSAPSGRPNYGYTF
>TRBJ1-1|NA|TRBV12-3/TRBV12-4|few
TGTGCCAGCAGGCCAAGGGAAGCTGAAGCTTTCTTT
CASRPREAEAFF
>TRBJ2-3|TRBD2|TRBV12-3/TRBV12-4|NA
TGTGCCAGCAGTCCCACTCGCCGGGAGGACTCAGATACGCAGTATTTT
CASSPTRREDSDTQYF
>TRBJ2-7|TRBD1|TRBV29-1|NA
TGCAGCGTTGAAGGGGCCCCTACAGGGGCCTACGAGCAGTACTTC
CSVEGAPTGAYEQYF
>TRBJ2-7|NA|TRBV15|NA
TGTGCCACCAGCAGAGATTCGTTCAGGTTCTACGAGCAGTACTTC
CATSRDSFRFYEQYF
>TRBJ2-3|NA|TRBV12-3/TRBV12-4|few
TGTGCCAGCAGTTTAGTGAGGCCACGCACAGATACGCAGTATTTT
CASSLVRPRTDTQYF
>TRBJ1-1|NA|TRBV11-2|NA
TGTGCCAGCAGCTTAGATCGGTGGCGCACTGAAGCTTTCTTT
CASSLDRWRTEAFF
>TRBJ2-7|NA|TRBV27|NA
TGTGCCAGCAGTTTAAAACAGGGTTTGGACTACGAGCAGTACTTC
CASSLKQGLDYEQYF
>TRBJ1-1|NA|TRBV6-5|NA
TGTGCCAGCAGTTACTCGATTTACAACATGAACACTGAAGCTTTCTTT
CASSYSIYNMNTEAFF
>TRBJ2-3|TRBD2|TRBV5-1|NA
TGCGCCAGCAGCTTGGGTCCAGCGGGGGGCACAGATACGCAGTATTTT
CASSLGPAGGTDTQYF
>TRBJ2-7|NA|TRBV21-1|few
TGTGCCAGCAGCACACGGACAGGAAGCTCCTACGAGCAGTACTTC
CASSTRTGSSYEQYF
>TRBJ1-6|NA|TRBV6-2/TRBV6-3|NA
TGTGCCAGCAGAACGACTAACGGAAGGAGAATTTCACCCCTCCACTTT
CASRTTNGRRISPLHF